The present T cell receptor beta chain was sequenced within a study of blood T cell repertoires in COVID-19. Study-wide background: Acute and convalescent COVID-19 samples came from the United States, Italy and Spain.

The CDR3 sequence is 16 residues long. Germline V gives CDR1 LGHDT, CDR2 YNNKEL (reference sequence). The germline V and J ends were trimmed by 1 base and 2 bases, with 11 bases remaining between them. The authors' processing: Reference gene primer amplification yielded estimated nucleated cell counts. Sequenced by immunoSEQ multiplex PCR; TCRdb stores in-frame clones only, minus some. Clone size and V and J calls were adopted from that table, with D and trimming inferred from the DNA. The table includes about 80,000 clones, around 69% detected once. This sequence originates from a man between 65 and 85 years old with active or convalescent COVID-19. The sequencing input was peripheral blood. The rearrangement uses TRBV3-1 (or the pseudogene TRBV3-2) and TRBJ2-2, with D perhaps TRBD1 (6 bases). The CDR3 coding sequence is TGTGCCAGCAGCCAAGGAGGGGGAGCAAACACCGGGGAGCTGTTTTTT. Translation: CASSQGGGANTGELFF.